The clone carrying this T cell receptor beta chain was recorded at least ten times. Other DNA sequences in the same sample also yield this CDR3. Clones were read by immunoSEQ multiplex PCR, and TCRdb kept only the in-frame ones, dropping some. The data contain around 230,000 clones, roughly 80% of them singletons. The data originate from a study of blood T cell repertoires in COVID-19. Trimming removed 4 bases from V and 5 bases from J; junction bases left unmatched: 5. The CDR3 has 14 residues. Germline CDR1 and CDR2: LNHDA and SQIVND (reference sequence). The TCR was taken from a woman aged 40 to 50 with active or convalescent COVID-19. The V and J genes are TRBV19 and TRBJ1-3, with 7 bases matching TRBD1. Sequences were obtained from peripheral blood. This CDR3 is CASSTRDSRNTIYF. In nucleotides, the CDR3 is TGTGCCAGTAGTACCCGGGACAGTAGAAACACCATATATTTT.